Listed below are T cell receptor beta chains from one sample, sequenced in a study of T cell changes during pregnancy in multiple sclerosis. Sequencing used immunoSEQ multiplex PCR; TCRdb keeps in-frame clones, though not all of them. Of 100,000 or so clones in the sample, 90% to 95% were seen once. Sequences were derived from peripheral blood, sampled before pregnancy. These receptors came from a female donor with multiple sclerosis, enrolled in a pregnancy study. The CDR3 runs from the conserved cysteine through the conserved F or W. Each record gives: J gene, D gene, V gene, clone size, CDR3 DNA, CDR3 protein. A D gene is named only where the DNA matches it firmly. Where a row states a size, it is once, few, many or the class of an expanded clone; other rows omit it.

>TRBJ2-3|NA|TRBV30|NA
TGTGCCTGGAGTGGATTAGCGGACTCTAGCACAGATACGCAGTATTTT
CAWSGLADSSTDTQYF
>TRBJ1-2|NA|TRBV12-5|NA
TGTGCTAGTGGAGCTCTATGGGCGGGGGACTATGGCTACACCTTC
CASGALWAGDYGYTF
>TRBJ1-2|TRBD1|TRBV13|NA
TGTGCCAGCAGCTACCGGGACAGGGGGCCCGGCTACACCTTC
CASSYRDRGPGYTF
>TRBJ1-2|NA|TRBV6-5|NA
TGTGCCAGCAGTTACTCGATGCTACAGGGTATTTTTGGCTACACCTTC
CASSYSMLQGIFGYTF
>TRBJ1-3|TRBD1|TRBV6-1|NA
TGTGCCGTCTTTAGACAGGGGACTGGAAACACCATATATTTT
CAVFRQGTGNTIYF
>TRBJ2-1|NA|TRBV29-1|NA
TGCAGTACTAATGAGCAGTTCTTC
CSTNEQFF
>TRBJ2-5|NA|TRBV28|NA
TGTGCCAGCAGTCCCGGGAGCCAAGAGACCCAGTACTTC
CASSPGSQETQYF
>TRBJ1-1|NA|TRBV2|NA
TGTGCCAGCACCGAAGGACAGATGAACACTGAAGCTTTCTTT
CASTEGQMNTEAFF
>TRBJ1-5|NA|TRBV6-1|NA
TGTGCCAGCAAAACGGGGTCCGGCAATCAGCCCCAGCATTTT
CASKTGSGNQPQHF
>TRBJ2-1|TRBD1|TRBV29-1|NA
TGCAGCGTTTCGACAGGGACCTCCTACAATGAGCAGTTCTTC
CSVSTGTSYNEQFF
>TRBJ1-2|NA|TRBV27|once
TGTGCCAGCAGGCGTAACAGGGACGGAAGTAGATATGGCTACACCTTC
CASRRNRDGSRYGYTF